These 5 T cell receptor beta chains were sequenced from one sample in a study of regulatory T cells in long-lasting Graves disease. In building TCR beta libraries, iRepertoire HTBI primers were used together with Arm-PCR of CDR3 regions. MiXCR was run by TCRdb on the multiplex PCR reads, yielding one entry per CDR3 protein. The data show more than 300,000 distinct CDR3 sequences, 15% seen once. As for time point: newly diagnosed GD, antithyroid drugs for less than 3 months. Extracted PBMC RNA gave rise to the TCR library. The specimen comprised peripheral blood mononuclear cells (PBMCs), sampled at new diagnosis, from a patient treated with antithyroid drugs. These receptors came from a female donor with Graves disease.

This clonotype was observed at least ten times. The chain recombines TRBV18 with TRBJ2-7; 7 nucleotides match TRBD1. The germline V gene encodes CDR1 KGHSH and CDR2 LQKENI. The CDR3 has 12 amino acids. V was clipped by 5 bases and J by 6 bases; unmatched bases: 4. CDR3 nucleotides: TGTGCCAGCTCATCGACAGGGTTCGAGCAGTACTTC. This translates into CASSSTGFEQYF.

As regards this clonotype: The junction and the germline gene differ at one end; a read error may be behind it. The V gene is TRBV12-3 or TRBV12-4, the J gene TRBJ2-1, with 8 bases identical to TRBD2. This CDR3 contains 15 residues. DNA of the CDR3: TGTGCCAGCAGCCTTACTAGCGGATCCTACAATGAGCAGTCCTTC. Translated: CASSLTSGSYNEQSF.

At least ten counts were recorded for this clonotype. This chain uses TRBV12-3 or TRBV12-4 with TRBJ2-1; D remains ambiguous. The CDR3 extends over 14 amino acids. V lost 2 bases and J 9 bases, leaving 14 bases between the germline ends. The CDR3 sequence: CASSLKGGSGEQFF. In nucleotides, the CDR3 is TGTGCCAGCAGTTTAAAGGGCGGATCGGGTGAGCAGTTCTTC.

This clonotype was observed many times. The rearrangement uses TRBV7-3 and TRBJ2-7; D unclear. Germline V gene sequence: CDR1 SGHTA, CDR2 FQGTGA. The CDR3 sequence is 14 residues long. Trimming took 1 base from V and 2 from J, leaving 9 bases between them. The DNA of the CDR3 is TGTGCCAGCAGCTTAAAAGAACCCGCCTACGAGCAGTACTTC. Translating it yields CASSLKEPAYEQYF.

This clonotype was picked up many times. The chain carries TRBV27 and TRBJ2-1; 7 bases fit TRBD2. CDR3 length: 16 amino acids. Germline V gene sequence: CDR1 MNHEY, CDR2 SMNVEV (reference sequence). Trimming removed 4 bases from V and 5 bases from J; junction bases left unmatched: 11. This chain's CDR3 is CASSSRGRGPHNEQFF. For the CDR3, the DNA is TGTGCCAGCAGTTCCCGAGGGAGGGGACCGCACAATGAGCAGTTCTTC.